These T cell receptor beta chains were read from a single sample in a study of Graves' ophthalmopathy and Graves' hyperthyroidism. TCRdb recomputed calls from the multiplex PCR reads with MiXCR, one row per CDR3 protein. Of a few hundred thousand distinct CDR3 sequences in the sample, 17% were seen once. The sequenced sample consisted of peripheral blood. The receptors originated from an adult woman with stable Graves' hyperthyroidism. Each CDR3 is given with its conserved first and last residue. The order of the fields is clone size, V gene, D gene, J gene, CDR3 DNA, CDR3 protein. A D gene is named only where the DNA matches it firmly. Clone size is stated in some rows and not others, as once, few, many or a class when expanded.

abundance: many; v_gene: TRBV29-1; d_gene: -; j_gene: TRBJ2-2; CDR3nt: TGCAGCGTGATGGGGATTGCGAACACCGGGGAGCTGTTTTTT; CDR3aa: CSVMGIANTGELFF
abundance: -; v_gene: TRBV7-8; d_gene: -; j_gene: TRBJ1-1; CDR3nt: TGTGCCAGCAGCTTAGCGGGGCAGGGAATGACTGAAGCTTTCTTT; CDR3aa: CASSLAGQGMTEAFF
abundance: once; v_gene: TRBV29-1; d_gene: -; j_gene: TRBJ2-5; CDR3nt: TGCAGCGTTGGACAGGCGAGGGAGACCCAGTACTTC; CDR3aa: CSVGQARETQYF
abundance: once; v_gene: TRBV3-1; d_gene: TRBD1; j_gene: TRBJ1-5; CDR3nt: TGTGCCAGCAGCCAAGCCAGGGGGCGACAGCCCCAGCATTTT; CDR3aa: CASSQARGRQPQHF
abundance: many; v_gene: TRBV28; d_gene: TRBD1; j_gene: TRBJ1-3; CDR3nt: TGTGCCAGCAGCACCACAGGGGGGGGGTCCTCTGGAAACACCATATATTTT; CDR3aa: CASSTTGGGSSGNTIYF
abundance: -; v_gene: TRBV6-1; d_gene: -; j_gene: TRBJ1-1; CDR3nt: TGTGCCAGCAGCACCTCCCCGACAGGGAACACTGAAGCTTTCTTT; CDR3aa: CASSTSPTGNTEAFF
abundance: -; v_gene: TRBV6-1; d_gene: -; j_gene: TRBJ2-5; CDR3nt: TGTGCCACCAAGGAACGGGAGTGGGAGACCCAGTACTTC; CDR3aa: CATKEREWETQYF
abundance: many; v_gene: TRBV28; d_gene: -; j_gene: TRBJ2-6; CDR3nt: TGTGCCAGCAGTTCCGGGTACTCTGGGGCCAACGTCCTGACTTTC; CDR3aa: CASSSGYSGANVLTF
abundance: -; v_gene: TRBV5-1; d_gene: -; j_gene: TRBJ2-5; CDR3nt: TGCGCCAGCAGCAGAGACCCCTCTGGGGAGACCCAGTACTTC; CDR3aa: CASSRDPSGETQYF
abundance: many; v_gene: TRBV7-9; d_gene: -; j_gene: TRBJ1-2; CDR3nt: TGTGCCAGCAGCTTCGAGAGGATCTATGGCTACACCTTC; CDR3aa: CASSFERIYGYTF
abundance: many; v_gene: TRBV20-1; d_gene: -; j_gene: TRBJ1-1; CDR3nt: TGCAGTGCTAGTTCTCGAGCGGGGGTTCTGAACACTGAAGCTTTCTTT; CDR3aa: CSASSRAGVLNTEAFF
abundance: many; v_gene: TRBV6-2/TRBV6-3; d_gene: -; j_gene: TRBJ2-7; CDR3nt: TGTGCCAGCAGTTATTTTGTGACAACGATCTCCTACGAGCAGTACTTC; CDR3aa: CASSYFVTTISYEQYF
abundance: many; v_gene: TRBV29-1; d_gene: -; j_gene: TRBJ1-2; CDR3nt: TGCAGCGTTGGGGGGGCCTATGGCTACACCTTC; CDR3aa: CSVGGAYGYTF
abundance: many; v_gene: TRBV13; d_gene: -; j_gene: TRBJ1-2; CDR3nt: TGTGCCAGCAGCTTAGGCTCGGGCTACACCTTC; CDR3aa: CASSLGSGYTF
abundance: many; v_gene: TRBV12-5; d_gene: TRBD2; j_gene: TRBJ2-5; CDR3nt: TGTGCTAGTGGTCAACCGGGACTAGCGGGAGAAGAGACCCAGTACTTC; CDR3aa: CASGQPGLAGEETQYF
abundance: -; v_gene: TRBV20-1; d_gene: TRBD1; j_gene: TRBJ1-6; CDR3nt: TGCAGTGCTAGGACAGGGAATCATTCACCCCTCCACTTT; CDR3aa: CSARTGNHSPLHF
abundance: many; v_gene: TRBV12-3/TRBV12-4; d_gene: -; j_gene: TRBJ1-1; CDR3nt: TGTGCCAGCAGTTTTAGGGATTTGAACACTGAAGCTTTCTTT; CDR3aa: CASSFRDLNTEAFF
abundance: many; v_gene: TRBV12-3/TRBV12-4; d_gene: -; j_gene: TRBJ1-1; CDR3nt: TGTGCCAGCACCCAACACGGAGAACGGAATCAAGCTTTCTTT; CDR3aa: CASTQHGERNQAFF
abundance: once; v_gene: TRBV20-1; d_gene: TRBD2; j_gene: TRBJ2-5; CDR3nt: TGCAGTGCTAGAGATTGGGCGGGGGGGCCCGAGACCCAGTACTTC; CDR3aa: CSARDWAGGPETQYF
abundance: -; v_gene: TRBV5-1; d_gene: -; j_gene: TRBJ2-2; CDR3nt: TGCGCCAGCAGCTTGGGGGACCACACCGGGGAGCTGTTTTTT; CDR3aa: CASSLGDHTGELFF
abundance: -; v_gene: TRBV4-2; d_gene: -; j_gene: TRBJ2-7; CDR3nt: TGTGCCAGCAGCCAAGACCTTAGACAGGACCTGACCTACGAGCAGTACTTC; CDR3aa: CASSQDLRQDLTYEQYF
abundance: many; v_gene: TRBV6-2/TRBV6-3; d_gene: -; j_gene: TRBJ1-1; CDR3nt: TGTGCCAGCATGAGTTCACGGCTAGGTGGAGGGACTGAAGCTTTCTTT; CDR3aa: CASMSSRLGGGTEAFF
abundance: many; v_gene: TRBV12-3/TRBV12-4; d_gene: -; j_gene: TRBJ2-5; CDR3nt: TGTGCCAGCAGGCCAACCGGGAACCAAGAGACCCAGTACTTC; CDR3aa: CASRPTGNQETQYF
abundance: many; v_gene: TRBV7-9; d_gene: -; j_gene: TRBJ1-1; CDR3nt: TGTGCCAGCAGCTTAGGCATGGAGAACACTGAAGCTTTCTTT; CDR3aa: CASSLGMENTEAFF
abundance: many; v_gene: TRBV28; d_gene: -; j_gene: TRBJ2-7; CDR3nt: TGTGCCAGCAGTGTTAGGGAAGGAAAATACGAGCAGTACTTC; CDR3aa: CASSVREGKYEQYF
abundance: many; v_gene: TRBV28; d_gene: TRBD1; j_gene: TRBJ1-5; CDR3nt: TGTGCCAGCAGATCCTCCTGGACAGGGATTAGCAATCAGCCCCAGCATTTT; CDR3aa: CASRSSWTGISNQPQHF
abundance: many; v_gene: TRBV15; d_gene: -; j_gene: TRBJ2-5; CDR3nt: TGTGCCACCAGCAGACAAAAAGAGACCCAGTACTTC; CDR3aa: CATSRQKETQYF
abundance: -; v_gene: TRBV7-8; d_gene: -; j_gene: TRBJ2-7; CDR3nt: TGTGCCAGCAGCTTAGAGCGGCAGGGTGGCTACGAGCAGTACTTC; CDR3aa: CASSLERQGGYEQYF